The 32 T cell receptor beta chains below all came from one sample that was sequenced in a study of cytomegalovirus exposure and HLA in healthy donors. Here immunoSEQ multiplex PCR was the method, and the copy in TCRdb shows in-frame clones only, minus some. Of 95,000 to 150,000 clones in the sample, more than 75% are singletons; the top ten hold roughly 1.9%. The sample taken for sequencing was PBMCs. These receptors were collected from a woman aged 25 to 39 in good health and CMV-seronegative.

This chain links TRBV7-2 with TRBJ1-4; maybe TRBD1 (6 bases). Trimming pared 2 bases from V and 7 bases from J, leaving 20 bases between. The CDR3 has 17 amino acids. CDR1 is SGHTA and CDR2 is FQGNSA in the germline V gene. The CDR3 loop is CASSLSGTRNGGEKLFF. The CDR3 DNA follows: TGTGCCAGCAGCTTATCCGGGACACGGAACGGCGGTGAAAAACTGTTTTTT.

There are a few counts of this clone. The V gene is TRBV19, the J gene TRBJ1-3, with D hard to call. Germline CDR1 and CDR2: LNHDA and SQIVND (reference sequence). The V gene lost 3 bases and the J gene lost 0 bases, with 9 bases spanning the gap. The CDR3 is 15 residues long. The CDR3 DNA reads TGTGCCAGTAGTATTGCGGCGGCCTCTGGAAACACCATATATTTT. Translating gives CASSIAAASGNTIYF.

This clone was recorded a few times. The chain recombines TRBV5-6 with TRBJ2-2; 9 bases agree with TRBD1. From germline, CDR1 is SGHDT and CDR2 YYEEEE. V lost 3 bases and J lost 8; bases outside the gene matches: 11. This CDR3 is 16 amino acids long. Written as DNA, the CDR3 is TGTGCCAGCAGCTGGACGGGACAGGGTGCCTCGGGGGAGCTGTTTTTT. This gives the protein CASSWTGQGASGELFF. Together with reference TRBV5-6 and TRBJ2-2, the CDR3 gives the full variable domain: DAGVTQSPTHLIKTRGQQVTLRCSPKSGHDTVSWYQQALGQGPQFIFQYYEEEERQRGNFPDRFSGHQFPNYSSELNVNALLLGDSALYLCASSWTGQGASGELFFGEGSRLTVL.

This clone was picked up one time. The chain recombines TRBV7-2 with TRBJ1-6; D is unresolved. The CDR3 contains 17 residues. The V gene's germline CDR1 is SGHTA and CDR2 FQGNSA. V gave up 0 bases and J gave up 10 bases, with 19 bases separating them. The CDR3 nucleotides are TGTGCCAGCAGCTTAGCGTGTCAGAAAGGTTTCGGGTCACCCCTCCACTTT. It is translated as CASSLACQKGFGSPLHF. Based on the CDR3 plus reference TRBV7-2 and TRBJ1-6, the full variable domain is GAGVSQSPSNKVTEKGKDVELRCDPISGHTALYWYRQSLGQGLEFLIYFQGNSAPDKSGLPSDRFSAERTGGSVSTLTIQRTQQEDSAVYLCASSLACQKGFGSPLHFGNGTRLTVT.

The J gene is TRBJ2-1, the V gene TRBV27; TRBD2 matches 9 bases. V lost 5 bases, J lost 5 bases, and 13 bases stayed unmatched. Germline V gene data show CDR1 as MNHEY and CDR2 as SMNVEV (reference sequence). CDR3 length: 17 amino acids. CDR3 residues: CASSRRSGTSTHNEQFF. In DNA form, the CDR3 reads TGTGCCAGCAGTAGACGCTCCGGGACTAGCACCCACAATGAGCAGTTCTTC.

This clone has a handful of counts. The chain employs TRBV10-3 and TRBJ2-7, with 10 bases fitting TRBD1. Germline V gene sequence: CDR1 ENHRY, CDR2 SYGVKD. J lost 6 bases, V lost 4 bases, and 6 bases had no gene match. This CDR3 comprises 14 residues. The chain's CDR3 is CAISVGTGVAEQYF. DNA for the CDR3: TGTGCCATCAGTGTCGGGACAGGGGTGGCCGAGCAGTACTTC.

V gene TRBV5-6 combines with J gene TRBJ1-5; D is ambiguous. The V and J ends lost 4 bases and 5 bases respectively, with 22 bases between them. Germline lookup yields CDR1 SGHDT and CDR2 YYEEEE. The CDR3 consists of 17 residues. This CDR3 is CASSRLGWADNYQPQHF. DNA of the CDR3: TGTGCCAGCAGCCGCCTTGGGTGGGCCGACAACTATCAGCCCCAGCATTTT.

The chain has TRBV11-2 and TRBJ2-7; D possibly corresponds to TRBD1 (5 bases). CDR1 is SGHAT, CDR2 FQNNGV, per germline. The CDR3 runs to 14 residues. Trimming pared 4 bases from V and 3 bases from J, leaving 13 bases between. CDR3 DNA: TGTGCCAGCAGCTATTCCCAGGGTTACTACGAGCAGTACTTC. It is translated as CASSYSQGYYEQYF.

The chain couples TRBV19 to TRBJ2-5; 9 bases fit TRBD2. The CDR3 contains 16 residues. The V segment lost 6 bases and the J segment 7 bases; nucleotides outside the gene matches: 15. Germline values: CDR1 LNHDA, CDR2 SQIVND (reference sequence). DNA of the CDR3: TGTGCCAGTAGCTACTATAGCGGGGGACACCCCCGGACCCAGTACTTC. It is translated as CASSYYSGGHPRTQYF. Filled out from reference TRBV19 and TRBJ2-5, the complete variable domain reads DGGITQSPKYLFRKEGQNVTLSCEQNLNHDAMYWYRQDPGQGLRLIYYSQIVNDFQKGDIAEGYSVSREKKESFPLTVTSAQKNPTAFYLCASSYYSGGHPRTQYFGPGTRLLVL.

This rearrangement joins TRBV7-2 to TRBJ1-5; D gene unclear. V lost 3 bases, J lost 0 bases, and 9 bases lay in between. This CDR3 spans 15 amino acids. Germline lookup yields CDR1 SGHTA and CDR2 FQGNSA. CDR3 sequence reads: CASSFYGDSNQPQHF. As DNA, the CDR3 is TGTGCCAGCAGCTTTTATGGAGATAGCAATCAGCCCCAGCATTTT.

The CDR3, as DNA: TGTGCCAGCAGCTCGGGACAGGGCGGGGAGCTGTTTTTT. This sequence encodes CASSSGQGGELFF. The chain links TRBV5-6 to TRBJ2-2, with 9 positions matching TRBD1. The junction had 1 base not matched to a gene; V was cut back by 3 bases and J by 7 bases. Germline V gives CDR1 SGHDT, CDR2 YYEEEE. The CDR3 length is 13 residues.

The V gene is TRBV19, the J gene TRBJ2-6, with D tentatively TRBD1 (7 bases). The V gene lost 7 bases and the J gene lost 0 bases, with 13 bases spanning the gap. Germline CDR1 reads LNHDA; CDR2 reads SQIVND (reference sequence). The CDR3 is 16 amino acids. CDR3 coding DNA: TGTGCCAGTACGGGGGACAGCCTCTCTGGGGCCAACGTCCTGACTTTC. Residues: CASTGDSLSGANVLTF.

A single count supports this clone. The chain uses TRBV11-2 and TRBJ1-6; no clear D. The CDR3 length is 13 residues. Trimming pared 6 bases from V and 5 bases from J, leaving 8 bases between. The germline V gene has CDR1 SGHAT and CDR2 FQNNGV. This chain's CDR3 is CASSSGDNSPLHF. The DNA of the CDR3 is TGTGCCAGCAGTTCCGGGGATAATTCACCCCTCCACTTT.

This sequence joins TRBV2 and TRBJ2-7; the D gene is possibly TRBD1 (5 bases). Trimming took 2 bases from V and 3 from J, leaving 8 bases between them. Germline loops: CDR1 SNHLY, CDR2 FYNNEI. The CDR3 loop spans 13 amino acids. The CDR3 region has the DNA TGTGCCAGCAGTGAATCAGGGAACTACGAGCAGTACTTC. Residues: CASSESGNYEQYF. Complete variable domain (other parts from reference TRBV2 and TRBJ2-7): EPEVTQTPSHQVTQMGQEVILRCVPISNHLYFYWYRQILGQKVEFLVSFYNNEISEKSEIFDDQFSVERPDGSNFTLKIRSTKLEDSAMYFCASSESGNYEQYFGPGTRLTVT.

CDR3 in amino acids: CASSLGPRGTASDTQYF. Written as DNA, the CDR3 is TGTGCCAGCAGCTTGGGGCCGAGGGGGACAGCCTCAGATACGCAGTATTTT. The chain links TRBV5-5 to TRBJ2-3; 7 bases agree with TRBD1. Germline CDR1 SGHKS, CDR2 YYEKEE (reference sequence). The CDR3 has 17 amino acids. After removal of 0 bases from V and 4 bases from J, the junction contained 11 bases not matched to a gene.

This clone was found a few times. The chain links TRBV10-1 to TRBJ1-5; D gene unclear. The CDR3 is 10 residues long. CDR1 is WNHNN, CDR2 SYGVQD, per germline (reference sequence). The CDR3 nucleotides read TGCTCAGAGGTGGGTCAGCCCCAGCATTTT. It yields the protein CSEVGQPQHF.

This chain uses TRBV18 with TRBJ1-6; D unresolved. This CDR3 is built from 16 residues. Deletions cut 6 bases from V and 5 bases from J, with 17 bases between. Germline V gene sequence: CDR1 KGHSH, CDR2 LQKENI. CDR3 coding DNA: TGTGCCAGCTCGCCCCGGCGTGGGCAGAATAATTCACCCCTCCACTTT. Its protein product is CASSPRRGQNNSPLHF. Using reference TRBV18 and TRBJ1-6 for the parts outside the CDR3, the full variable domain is NAGVMQNPRHLVRRRGQEARLRCSPMKGHSHVYWYRQLPEEGLKFMVYLQKENIIDESGMPKERFSAEFPKEGPSILRIQQVVRGDSAAYFCASSPRRGQNNSPLHFGNGTRLTVT.

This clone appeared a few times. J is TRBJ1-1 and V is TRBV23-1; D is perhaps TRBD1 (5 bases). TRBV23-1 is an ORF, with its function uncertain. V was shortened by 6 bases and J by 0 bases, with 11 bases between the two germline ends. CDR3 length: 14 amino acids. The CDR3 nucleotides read TGCGCCAGCAGATTCCTAGGGGTGAACACTGAAGCTTTCTTT. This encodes CASRFLGVNTEAFF.

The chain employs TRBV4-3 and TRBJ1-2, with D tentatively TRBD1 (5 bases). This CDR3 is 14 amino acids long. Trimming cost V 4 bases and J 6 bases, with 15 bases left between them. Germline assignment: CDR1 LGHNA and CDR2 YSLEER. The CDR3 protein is CASSLRQGGDGYTF. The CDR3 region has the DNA TGCGCCAGCAGCCTTAGGCAGGGTGGCGATGGCTACACCTTC.

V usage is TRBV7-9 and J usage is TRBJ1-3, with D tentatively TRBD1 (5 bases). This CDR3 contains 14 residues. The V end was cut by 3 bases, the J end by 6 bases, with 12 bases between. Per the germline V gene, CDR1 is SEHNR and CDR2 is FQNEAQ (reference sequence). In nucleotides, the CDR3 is TGTGCCAGCAGCTTGGGAGGGACGGTAAACACCATATATTTT. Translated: CASSLGGTVNTIYF.

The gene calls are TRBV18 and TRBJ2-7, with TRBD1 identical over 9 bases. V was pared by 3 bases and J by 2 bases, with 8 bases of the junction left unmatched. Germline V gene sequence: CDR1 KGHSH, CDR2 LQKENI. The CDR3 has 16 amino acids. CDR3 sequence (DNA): TGTGCCAGCTCACCCGGGGACAGGGAAGGCCCCTACGAGCAGTACTTC. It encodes CASSPGDREGPYEQYF.

CDR3 residues: CASSQLKQGNTEAFF. Here the CDR3 DNA reads TGTGCCAGCAGCCAATTAAAACAGGGGAACACTGAAGCTTTCTTT. This chain links TRBV16 with TRBJ1-1; tentatively, D is TRBD1 (6 bases). The CDR3 is made up of 15 amino acids. Trimming pared 1 base from V and 1 base from J, leaving 10 bases between. CDR1 and CDR2 (germline): KGHSY, FQNENV.

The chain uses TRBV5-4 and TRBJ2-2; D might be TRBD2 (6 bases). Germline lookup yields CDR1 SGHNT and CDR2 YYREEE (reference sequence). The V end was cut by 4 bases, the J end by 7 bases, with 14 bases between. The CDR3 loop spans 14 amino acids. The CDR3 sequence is CASSLPSGDGELFF. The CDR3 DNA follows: TGTGCCAGCAGCCTTCCATCGGGGGACGGGGAGCTGTTTTTT.

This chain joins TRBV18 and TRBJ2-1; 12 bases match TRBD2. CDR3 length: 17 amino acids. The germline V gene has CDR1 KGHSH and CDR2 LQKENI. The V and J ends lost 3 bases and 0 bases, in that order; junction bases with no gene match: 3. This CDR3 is CASSPLAGGLSYNEQFF. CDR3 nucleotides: TGTGCCAGCTCACCCCTAGCGGGGGGGCTCTCCTACAATGAGCAGTTCTTC.

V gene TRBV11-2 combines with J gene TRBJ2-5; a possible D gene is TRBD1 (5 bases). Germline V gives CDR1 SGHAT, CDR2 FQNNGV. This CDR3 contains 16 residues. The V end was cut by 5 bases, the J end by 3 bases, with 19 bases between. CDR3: CASSPERPPREETQYF. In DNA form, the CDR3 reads TGTGCCAGCAGCCCCGAGAGGCCCCCCAGGGAAGAGACCCAGTACTTC. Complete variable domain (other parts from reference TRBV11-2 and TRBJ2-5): EAGVAQSPRYKIIEKRQSVAFWCNPISGHATLYWYQQILGQGPKLLIQFQNNGVVDDSQLPKDRFSAERLKGVDSTLKIQPAKLEDSAVYLCASSPERPPREETQYFGPGTRLLVL.

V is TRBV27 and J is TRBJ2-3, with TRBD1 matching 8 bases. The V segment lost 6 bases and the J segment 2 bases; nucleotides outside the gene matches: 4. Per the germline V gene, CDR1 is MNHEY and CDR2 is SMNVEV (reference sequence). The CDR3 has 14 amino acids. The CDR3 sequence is CASSWTGSTDTQYF. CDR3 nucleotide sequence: TGTGCCAGCAGCTGGACAGGGTCCACAGATACGCAGTATTTT.

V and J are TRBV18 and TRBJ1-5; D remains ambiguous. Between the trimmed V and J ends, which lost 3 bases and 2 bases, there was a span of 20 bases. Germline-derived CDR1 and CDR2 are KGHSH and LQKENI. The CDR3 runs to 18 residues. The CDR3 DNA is TGTGCCAGCTCACCCTATACGAGAGGGTTTTTGGGCAATCAGCCCCAGCATTTT. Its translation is CASSPYTRGFLGNQPQHF.

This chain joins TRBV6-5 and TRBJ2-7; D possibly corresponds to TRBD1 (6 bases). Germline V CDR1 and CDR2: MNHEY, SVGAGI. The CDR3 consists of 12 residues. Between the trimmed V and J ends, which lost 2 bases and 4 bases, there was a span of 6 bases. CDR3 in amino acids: CASSYRGYEQYF. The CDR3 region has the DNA TGTGCCAGCAGTTACAGGGGGTACGAGCAGTACTTC.

In DNA, the CDR3 is TGCGCCAGCAGCTTGGCCGTCAGGGGGGCGCTCAATACGCAGTATTTT. This translates into CASSLAVRGALNTQYF. V usage is TRBV5-1 and J usage is TRBJ2-3; TRBD1 is a possible D gene (7 bases). CDR1 and CDR2 from the germline V gene are SGHRS and YFSETQ. Trimming took 0 bases from V and 7 from J, leaving 18 bases between them. CDR3 length: 16 amino acids. The entire variable domain, with the rest obtained from reference TRBV5-1 and TRBJ2-3, is as follows: KAGVTQTPRYLIKTRGQQVTLSCSPISGHRSVSWYQQTPGQGLQFLFEYFSETQRNKGNFPGRFSGRQFSNSRSEMNVSTLELGDSALYLCASSLAVRGALNTQYFGPGTRLTVL.

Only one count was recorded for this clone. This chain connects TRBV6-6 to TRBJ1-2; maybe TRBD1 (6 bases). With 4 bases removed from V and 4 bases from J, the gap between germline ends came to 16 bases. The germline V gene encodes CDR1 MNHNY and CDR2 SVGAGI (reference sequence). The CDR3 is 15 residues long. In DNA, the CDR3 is TGTGCCAGCAGTTCCCCGGGGGGGGGCCTCTATGGCTACACCTTC. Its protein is CASSSPGGGLYGYTF.

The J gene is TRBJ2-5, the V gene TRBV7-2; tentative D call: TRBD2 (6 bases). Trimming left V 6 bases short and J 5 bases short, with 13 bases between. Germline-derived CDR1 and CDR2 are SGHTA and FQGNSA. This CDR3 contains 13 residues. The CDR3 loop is CASSSTRPETQYF. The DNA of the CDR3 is TGTGCCAGCAGTTCGACTAGGCCGGAGACCCAGTACTTC.

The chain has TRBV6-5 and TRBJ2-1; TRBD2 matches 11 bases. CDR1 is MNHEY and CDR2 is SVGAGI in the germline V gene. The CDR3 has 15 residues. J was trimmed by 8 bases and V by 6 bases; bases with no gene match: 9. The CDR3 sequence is CASSDSGGASDEQFF. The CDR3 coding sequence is TGTGCCAGCAGCGATAGCGGGGGGGCCTCGGATGAGCAGTTCTTC.